The 27 T cell receptor beta chains below come from one sample, sequenced in a study of control samples from healthy donors and cancer patients. TCRdb's table, derived via immunoSEQ multiplex PCR, lists solely in-frame clones and lacks some. The sample lists fewer than 120,000 clones; approximately 87% were seen once. The sequencing sample was made of PBMCs. Receptors were obtained from a woman in her sixties with lung cancer.

The V and J genes are TRBV5-1 and TRBJ1-2, with D possibly TRBD1 on 6 matching bases. The CDR3 runs 12 residues. V lost 0 bases to trimming and J lost 6 bases, with 6 bases between them. Germline V CDR1 and CDR2: SGHRS, YFSETQ. As DNA, the CDR3 is TGCGCCAGCAGCTTGGCAGGGGATGGCTACACCTTC. Encoded protein: CASSLAGDGYTF.

The chain is built from TRBV3-1 (or the pseudogene TRBV3-2) and TRBJ1-1; TRBD1 aligns across 7 bases. The CDR3 has 17 amino acids. V shed 4 bases and J 1 base; nucleotides not matched to a gene: 12. CDR1 is LGHDT and CDR2 is YNNKEL in the germline V gene (reference sequence). CDR3 in DNA: TGTGCCAGCAGCCCTTGGGGGGAGGGGGCCGGGAACACTGAAGCTTTCTTT. Its translation: CASSPWGEGAGNTEAFF.

CDR3 sequence reads: CASSLAPFQPQHF. The CDR3 DNA sequence: TGTGCCAGCAGCTTGGCACCATTCCAGCCCCAGCATTTT. The chain uses TRBV5-6 and TRBJ1-5, with D hard to call. The CDR3 has 13 residues. The V and J ends lost 0 bases and 7 bases respectively, with 8 bases between them. Germline CDR1 SGHDT, CDR2 YYEEEE.

This chain links TRBV5-5 with TRBJ2-7, with D possibly being TRBD2 (6 bases). Germline V gives CDR1 SGHKS, CDR2 YYEKEE (reference sequence). The CDR3 spans 14 residues. V was pared by 6 bases and J by 0 bases, with 13 bases between. The CDR3 is CASTRDSSSYEQYF. The DNA of the CDR3 is TGTGCCAGCACCCGGGACTCTAGCTCCTACGAGCAGTACTTC.

This clone was seen once. The DNA for the CDR3 is TGTGCCAGCAGCGGCAGGGCTACCTACGAGCAGTACTTC. This sequence encodes CASSGRATYEQYF. This rearrangement joins TRBV9 to TRBJ2-7; weak D call: TRBD1 (5 bases). Germline V gene lookup returns CDR1 SGDLS and CDR2 YYNGEE. Trimming shortened V by 3 bases and J by 2 bases, and 9 bases separated the two germline ends. This CDR3 spans 13 amino acids.

The rearrangement joins TRBV5-1 to TRBJ2-7; D might be TRBD1 or TRBD2, each matching 5 bases. The V gene lost 4 bases and the J gene lost 6 bases, with 14 bases spanning the gap. This CDR3 spans 13 amino acids. Germline-derived CDR1 and CDR2 are SGHRS and YFSETQ. The CDR3 sequence is CASSLFGTSEQYF. DNA for the CDR3: TGCGCCAGCAGCCTATTCGGGACGAGCGAGCAGTACTTC.

The chain uses TRBV7-3 and TRBJ2-1; 9 bases agree with TRBD2. This CDR3 region has 18 residues. The ends lost 4 bases at V and 1 base at J; junction bases unmatched: 11. CDR1 is SGHTA, CDR2 FQGTGA, per germline. CDR3 sequence reads: CASSSIGGSGSSYNEQFF. CDR3 DNA sequence: TGTGCCAGCAGCTCTATAGGGGGTAGCGGGAGTTCCTACAATGAGCAGTTCTTC.

The chain has TRBV3-1 (or the pseudogene TRBV3-2) and TRBJ1-5, with D possibly TRBD1 on 6 matching bases. Trimming shortened V by 2 bases and J by 3 bases, and 17 bases separated the two germline ends. The CDR3 has 17 residues. Germline CDR1 LGHDT, CDR2 YNNKEL (reference sequence). CDR3 bases: TGTGCCAGCAGCCAAACCGCGGGGGCGACACCCAATCAGCCCCAGCATTTT. Its translation is CASSQTAGATPNQPQHF.

The V call is TRBV5-5, the J call TRBJ2-2, with 8 bases that match TRBD1. Germline V CDR1 and CDR2: SGHKS, YYEKEE (reference sequence). The J segment lost 8 bases and the V segment lost 4 bases, leaving 10 bases of the junction unmatched. This CDR3 comprises 15 residues. The CDR3 sequence is CASSLTDRAMGELFF. CDR3 sequence (DNA): TGTGCCAGCAGCCTAACGGACAGGGCTATGGGGGAGCTGTTTTTT.

The chain recombines TRBV29-1 with TRBJ1-4, with 9 bases lining up with TRBD1. Germline CDR1 is SQVTM and CDR2 is ANQGSEA. The CDR3 runs to 15 residues. The V and J ends lost 3 bases and 7 bases, in that order; junction bases with no gene match: 9. The CDR3 DNA reads as TGCAGCGTTGAGTATCGGACAGGGGCCAGTGAAAAACTGTTTTTT. It codes for CSVEYRTGASEKLFF.

A single count supports this clone. The chain has TRBV28 and TRBJ2-3; D is possibly TRBD1 (5 bases). The germline V and J ends were trimmed by 11 bases and 0 bases, with 15 bases remaining between them. Germline values: CDR1 MDHEN, CDR2 SYDVKM. CDR3 size: 14 residues. As DNA, the CDR3 is TGTGCCTCCCAGGGATGGGTGAGCACAGATACGCAGTATTTT. It translates to CASQGWVSTDTQYF. Based on the CDR3 plus reference TRBV28 and TRBJ2-3, the full variable domain is DVKVTQSSRYLVKRTGEKVFLECVQDMDHENMFWYRQDPGLGLRLIYFSYDVKMKEKGDIPEGYSVSREKKERFSLILESASTNQTSMYLCASQGWVSTDTQYFGPGTRLTVL.

The rearrangement uses TRBV3-1 (or the pseudogene TRBV3-2) and TRBJ1-3; 10 nucleotides match TRBD1. Germline V gene sequence: CDR1 LGHDT, CDR2 YNNKEL (reference sequence). CDR3 length: 15 amino acids. J lost 4 bases, V lost 4 bases, and 4 bases had no gene match. The CDR3, as DNA: TGTGCCAGCAGCCCCGGGACAGGGGTCGGAAACACCATATATTTT. Translation: CASSPGTGVGNTIYF.

This chain connects TRBV9 to TRBJ2-1, with TRBD2 as a possible D gene (6 bases). The CDR3 runs 15 residues. The germline CDR1 and CDR2 sequences are SGDLS and YYNGEE. V lost 2 bases and J 9 bases, leaving 18 bases between the germline ends. The CDR3 DNA reads TGTGCCAGCAGCGTTAATGGGGCGGGAAGCGGTGAGCAGTTCTTC. This encodes CASSVNGAGSGEQFF.

The chain is built from TRBV5-1 and TRBJ1-1; D is unclear. Trimming took 3 bases from V and 5 from J, leaving 20 bases between them. The CDR3 loop spans 16 amino acids. Per the germline V gene, CDR1 is SGHRS and CDR2 is YFSETQ. The CDR3 bases are TGCGCCAGCAGCTCCCGGAGACTGGAGCCTGGGACTGAAGCTTTCTTT. Translation: CASSSRRLEPGTEAFF.

The V and J genes are TRBV6-6 and TRBJ1-2; D unresolved. Germline values: CDR1 MNHNY, CDR2 SVGAGI (reference sequence). V gave up 4 bases and J gave up 8 bases, with 14 bases separating them. This CDR3 is 13 amino acids long. The CDR3 bases are TGTGCCAGCAGTTCGAACCGCCGGCCCGGCTACACCTTC. It translates to CASSSNRRPGYTF.

This clone occurred once. The chain recombines TRBV30 with TRBJ2-1; 9 bases are a match to TRBD1. Germline V gene data show CDR1 as GTSNPN and CDR2 as SVGIG (reference sequence). The CDR3 runs 19 residues. The J segment lost 6 bases and the V segment lost 2 bases, leaving 20 bases of the junction unmatched. CDR3 in DNA: TGTGCCTGGAGTACCTACTATTTTGGCCGGGACAGGGTAACCAATGAGCAGTTCTTC. This sequence encodes CAWSTYYFGRDRVTNEQFF.

The chain uses TRBV10-1 and TRBJ1-3, with no clear D. This CDR3 contains 13 residues. CDR1 and CDR2 (germline): WNHNN, SYGVQD (reference sequence). Trimming shortened V by 5 bases and J by 4 bases, and 9 bases separated the two germline ends. The CDR3 sequence: CASSYSPGNTIYF. The CDR3 nucleotides are TGCGCCAGCAGTTACAGTCCCGGAAACACCATATATTTT.

The V and J genes are TRBV12-3 or TRBV12-4 and TRBJ1-1, with a weak D call TRBD1 (6 bases). Between the trimmed V and J ends, which lost 3 bases and 10 bases, there was a span of 9 bases. The CDR3 length is 11 residues. DNA of the CDR3: TGTGCCAGCAGTTTTAGAGGGGGAGCTTTCTTT. This gives the protein CASSFRGGAFF.

The chain employs TRBV4-3 and TRBJ2-3; unclear D gene. This CDR3 spans 14 amino acids. Trimming stripped 1 base from V and 4 bases from J, with 9 bases between. Per germline, CDR1 LGHNA and CDR2 YSLEER. In DNA, the CDR3 is TGCGCCAGCAGCCAAGGGCAGGTTGCAGATACGCAGTATTTT. Residues: CASSQGQVADTQYF.

This sequence joins TRBV23-1 and TRBJ1-5; 9 bases are a match to TRBD1. TRBV23-1 is an open reading frame whose function is uncertain. CDR3 size: 17 residues. The V and J ends lost 4 bases and 4 bases, in that order; junction bases with no gene match: 11. CDR3: CASSRPPGTGNNQPQHF. The DNA of the CDR3 is TGCGCCAGCAGTCGCCCACCCGGGACAGGGAATAATCAGCCCCAGCATTTT.

The chain employs TRBV19 and TRBJ1-2; TRBD1 agrees at 7 bases. The CDR3 has 15 residues. Germline loops: CDR1 LNHDA, CDR2 SQIVND (reference sequence). J gave up 5 bases and V 7 bases, and 13 bases lay outside the gene matches. CDR3 coding DNA: TGTGCCAGTACTAGGGAGCAGGGGGTTTGGTATGGCTACACCTTC. Amino acid sequence: CASTREQGVWYGYTF.

The rearrangement joins TRBV5-1 to TRBJ2-5, with D possibly matching TRBD1 (5 bases). Germline-derived CDR1 and CDR2 are SGHRS and YFSETQ. This CDR3 is built from 13 residues. Trimming pared 0 bases from V and 9 bases from J, leaving 12 bases between. CDR3 DNA sequence: TGCGCCAGCAGCTTGGACCCGGAAGGGGCCCAGTACTTC. Its translation: CASSLDPEGAQYF. Together with reference TRBV5-1 and TRBJ2-5, the CDR3 gives the full variable domain: KAGVTQTPRYLIKTRGQQVTLSCSPISGHRSVSWYQQTPGQGLQFLFEYFSETQRNKGNFPGRFSGRQFSNSRSEMNVSTLELGDSALYLCASSLDPEGAQYFGPGTRLLVL.

This rearrangement joins TRBV11-3 to TRBJ1-1; TRBD1 might be the D (5 bases). Trimming shortened V by 8 bases and J by 0 bases, and 25 bases separated the two germline ends. Germline-derived CDR1 and CDR2 are SGHNT and YENEEA. This CDR3 comprises 18 residues. CDR3 nucleotide sequence: TGTGCCAGCCGCCCTGGGGCGGGGGACCCGGGTATGAACACTGAAGCTTTCTTT. It yields the protein CASRPGAGDPGMNTEAFF.

V gene TRBV5-1 combines with J gene TRBJ2-6; D unresolved. V shed 7 bases and J shed 0 bases, with 14 bases lying between them. The germline V gene encodes CDR1 SGHRS and CDR2 YFSETQ. This CDR3 region has 16 residues. The CDR3 region has the DNA TGCGCCAGCTCCCCCGGGCACAACTCTGGGGCCAACGTCCTGACTTTC. Its translation: CASSPGHNSGANVLTF.

This chain links TRBV29-1 with TRBJ2-5; a weak D match, TRBD1 (7 bases). The ends were cut back, 7 bases at V and 2 bases at J, with 14 bases in the middle. Germline V gene data show CDR1 as SQVTM and CDR2 as ANQGSEA. The CDR3 sequence is 13 residues long. The CDR3 nucleotides are TGCAGCGCCAGGGGGGACAGTCAAGAGACCCAGTACTTC. Translated: CSARGDSQETQYF.

The CDR3 DNA reads as TGTGCCAGCAGCCAGGGGACAGGGGATGGCAATCAGCCCCAGCATTTT. Its translation is CASSQGTGDGNQPQHF. The chain uses TRBV3-1 (or the pseudogene TRBV3-2) and TRBJ1-5, with 10 bases matching TRBD1. With 3 bases clipped from V and 2 bases from J, the junction kept 4 bases outside the gene matches. Germline assignment: CDR1 LGHDT and CDR2 YNNKEL (reference sequence). The CDR3 is 16 amino acids.

CDR3 nucleotides: TGTGCCACCAGTGACTACAGGGGTACTAATGAGCAGTTCTTC. Its protein product is CATSDYRGTNEQFF. The J gene is TRBJ2-1, the V gene TRBV24-1, with 7 bases that match TRBD1. The V and J ends lost 4 bases and 7 bases, in that order; junction bases with no gene match: 6. From germline, CDR1 is KGHDR and CDR2 SFDVKD. The CDR3 is 14 residues long.